Below are 30 T cell receptor beta chains sequenced from a single sample in a study of neurological immune-mediated disorders. Each CDR3 protein is one row after TCRdb ran MiXCR on the 5' RACE reads. This table holds more than 25,000 distinct CDR3 sequences, about 4% found once. Sequencing input: CD4+ T cells from blood. These receptors were obtained from a woman between 35 and 50 years old in good health.

This clonotype appeared many times. The chain is built from TRBV7-2 and TRBJ1-1; D may be TRBD1 (5 bases). Per the germline V gene, CDR1 is SGHTA and CDR2 is FQGNSA. This CDR3 comprises 14 residues. Trimming removed 5 bases from V and 5 bases from J, with 15 bases in between. The chain's CDR3 is CASSTVGRATEAFF. The DNA for the CDR3 is TGTGCCAGCAGCACAGTGGGCAGGGCAACTGAAGCTTTCTTT. Combining the CDR3 with reference TRBV7-2 and TRBJ1-1 gives the whole variable domain GAGVSQSPSNKVTEKGKDVELRCDPISGHTALYWYRQSLGQGLEFLIYFQGNSAPDKSGLPSDRFSAERTGGSVSTLTIQRTQQEDSAVYLCASSTVGRATEAFFGQGTRLTVV.

This clonotype was seen ten or more times. V and J are TRBV27 and TRBJ1-1, with a tentative D call TRBD1 (5 bases). Germline values: CDR1 MNHEY, CDR2 SMNVEV (reference sequence). The CDR3 extends over 15 amino acids. The ends were cut back, 4 bases at V and 2 bases at J, with 14 bases in the middle. CDR3: CASSSLGQPNTEAFF. The CDR3 DNA reads TGTGCCAGCAGTTCATTAGGACAACCAAACACTGAAGCTTTCTTT.

This clonotype is medium-sized in the sample. The V call is TRBV7-2, the J call TRBJ1-5, with TRBD1 matching 7 bases. The V and J ends lost 4 bases and 7 bases, in that order; junction bases with no gene match: 10. This CDR3 spans 15 amino acids. Looked up from germline, CDR1 is SGHTA and CDR2 is FQGNSA. CDR3 sequence: CASSSDRALGQPQHF. The CDR3 DNA reads as TGTGCCAGCAGCTCTGACAGGGCCTTAGGACAGCCCCAGCATTTT. Variable domain in full (rest from reference TRBV7-2 and TRBJ1-5): GAGVSQSPSNKVTEKGKDVELRCDPISGHTALYWYRQSLGQGLEFLIYFQGNSAPDKSGLPSDRFSAERTGGSVSTLTIQRTQQEDSAVYLCASSSDRALGQPQHFGDGTRLSIL.

This clonotype was counted ten times or more. The chain uses TRBV7-3 and TRBJ2-3; 7 bases are a match to TRBD1. Germline loops: CDR1 SGHTA, CDR2 FQGTGA. The CDR3 runs to 15 residues. Trimming cost V 5 bases and J 0 bases; bases outside gene matches: 5. CDR3 loop: CASSQTGASTDTQYF. DNA of the CDR3: TGTGCCAGCAGCCAAACAGGGGCCAGCACAGATACGCAGTATTTT.

This clonotype was counted ten times or more. This chain uses TRBV5-1 with TRBJ1-1; weak D call: TRBD1 (5 bases). This CDR3 is built from 15 residues. V was cut by 4 bases and J by 6 bases, with 19 bases left in between. Looked up from germline, CDR1 is SGHRS and CDR2 is YFSETQ. CDR3 DNA sequence: TGCGCCAGCAGCAGTACGGGACTCCCAGGCGCTGAAGCTTTCTTT. Amino acid sequence: CASSSTGLPGAEAFF.

This clonotype has ten or more counts. This chain joins TRBV27 and TRBJ1-3; maybe TRBD1 (5 bases). The V and J ends lost 5 bases and 3 bases respectively, with 26 bases between them. In germline, CDR1 is MNHEY, CDR2 SMNVEV (reference sequence). The CDR3 is 19 amino acids. CDR3 nucleotides: TGTGCCAGCAGTCCGTCAAGGGACGGACGTCAGCGGGGTGGAAACACCATATATTTT. It encodes CASSPSRDGRQRGGNTIYF.

This clonotype was detected ten times or more. V is TRBV5-1 and J is TRBJ2-7; the D is unclear. The CDR3 spans 14 residues. Germline CDR1 is SGHRS and CDR2 is YFSETQ. Trimming shortened V by 4 bases and J by 5 bases, and 16 bases separated the two germline ends. The CDR3: CASSPTLPRDEQYF. The CDR3 DNA sequence: TGCGCCAGCAGCCCAACCTTGCCAAGGGACGAGCAGTACTTC.

This clonotype was detected a few times. The chain carries TRBV30 and TRBJ1-1; D unclear. CDR1 and CDR2 from the germline V gene are GTSNPN and SVGIG (reference sequence). Trimming shortened V by 3 bases and J by 0 bases, and 2 bases separated the two germline ends. This CDR3 contains 11 residues. CDR3 sequence: CAWSLNTEAFF. CDR3 in DNA: TGTGCCTGGAGCCTGAACACTGAAGCTTTCTTT.

This clonotype was counted many times. The chain carries TRBV2 and TRBJ2-7; TRBD2 is a possible D gene (6 bases). Germline CDR1 is SNHLY and CDR2 is FYNNEI. The CDR3 totals 13 residues. The V and J ends lost 0 bases and 7 bases respectively, with 10 bases between them. CDR3 region: CASSEARGGEQYF. CDR3 coding DNA: TGTGCCAGCAGTGAAGCTCGGGGAGGAGAGCAGTACTTC.

In this sample, this clonotype turned up many times. The rearrangement joins TRBV5-1 to TRBJ2-3; no firm D call. Trimming took off 5 bases at V and 2 bases at J, with 12 bases between the two ends. The CDR3 is 14 residues long. Germline CDR1 reads SGHRS; CDR2 reads YFSETQ. The CDR3 nucleotides read TGCGCCAGCAGTGAGGACGTAGTCACAGATACGCAGTATTTT. Protein: CASSEDVVTDTQYF.

This clonotype was seen ten or more times. The chain employs TRBV28 and TRBJ2-1; 10 nucleotides match TRBD2. CDR3 size: 18 residues. Germline CDR1 is MDHEN and CDR2 is SYDVKM. The V segment lost 4 bases and the J segment 1 base; nucleotides outside the gene matches: 10. The CDR3 nucleotides read TGTGCCAGCAGTTCCTTAGTTGGACTAGCGGCGTCCTACAATGAGCAGTTCTTC. It specifies CASSSLVGLAASYNEQFF.

In its sample, this clonotype was seen many times. This rearrangement joins TRBV6-5 to TRBJ2-3; D not certain. The V and J ends lost 6 bases and 8 bases respectively, with 9 bases between them. The CDR3 is made up of 11 amino acids. CDR1 and CDR2 from the germline V gene are MNHEY and SVGAGI. Here the CDR3 DNA reads TGTGCCAGCAGCCCCCATACTACGCAGTATTTT. It encodes CASSPHTTQYF.

This clonotype was recorded many times. The V call is TRBV20-1, the J call TRBJ2-1; 13 nucleotides agree with TRBD2. Trimming removed 3 bases from V and 4 bases from J; junction bases left unmatched: 3. This CDR3 comprises 15 residues. Germline values: CDR1 DFQATT, CDR2 SNEGSKA (reference sequence). The CDR3 reads CSARGLAGPYNEQFF. The CDR3 region has the DNA TGCAGTGCTAGGGGACTAGCGGGGCCATACAATGAGCAGTTCTTC.

This clonotype was seen many times. The chain employs TRBV12-3 or TRBV12-4 and TRBJ2-3; D ambiguous. The V gene lost 7 bases and the J gene lost 4 bases, with 15 bases spanning the gap. The CDR3 runs to 14 residues. The CDR3 loop reads CASTADIKSDTQYF. The CDR3 DNA reads as TGTGCCAGCACCGCCGACATTAAGTCAGATACGCAGTATTTT.

This clonotype was found many times. V and J are TRBV20-1 and TRBJ2-3; D perhaps matches TRBD2 (6 bases). V gave up 4 bases and J gave up 6 bases, with 26 bases separating them. CDR1 is DFQATT and CDR2 is SNEGSKA in the germline V gene (reference sequence). The length of the CDR3 is 17 residues. The CDR3 DNA sequence: TGCAGTGCTAAGGGATCTAAGAAAGAAGGCGGAGGGGATACGCAGTATTTT. Its protein is CSAKGSKKEGGGDTQYF.

Ten or more counts support this clonotype. The chain couples TRBV5-1 to TRBJ1-5, with a tentative D call TRBD1 (5 bases). The germline V and J ends were trimmed by 4 bases and 4 bases, with 12 bases remaining between them. The germline V gene encodes CDR1 SGHRS and CDR2 YFSETQ. The CDR3 loop spans 14 amino acids. The CDR3 protein is CASSPMGVNQPQHF. CDR3 nucleotides: TGCGCCAGCAGCCCAATGGGGGTAAATCAGCCCCAGCATTTT.

In its sample, this clonotype was seen many times. V usage is TRBV5-1 and J usage is TRBJ2-1, with 8 bases lining up with TRBD2. CDR1 SGHRS and CDR2 YFSETQ come from the germline V gene. CDR3 size: 14 residues. Germline trimming cut 4 bases from V and 2 bases from J; bases unmatched to any gene: 2. The CDR3 region has the DNA TGCGCCAGCAGCCAGGGACTAGCCTACAATGAGCAGTTCTTC. As protein: CASSQGLAYNEQFF.

There are many counts of this clonotype. The rearrangement joins TRBV3-1 to TRBJ2-6, with 8 nucleotides matching TRBD1. Germline CDR1 reads LGHDT; CDR2 reads YNNKEL (reference sequence). The CDR3 totals 17 residues. The V segment lost 3 bases and the J segment 1 base; nucleotides outside the gene matches: 5. DNA for the CDR3: TGTGCCAGCAGCCAGGACAGGGATCCTTCTGGGGCCAACGTCCTGACTTTC. Translated: CASSQDRDPSGANVLTF.

This clonotype was observed many times. The rearrangement joins TRBV5-5 to TRBJ2-3; no clear D gene. The CDR3 extends over 13 amino acids. Germline-derived CDR1 and CDR2 are SGHKS and YYEKEE (reference sequence). The V and J ends lost 0 bases and 0 bases respectively, with 2 bases between them. For the CDR3, the DNA is TGTGCCAGCAGCTTGGAAAGCACAGATACGCAGTATTTT. Its translation: CASSLESTDTQYF. The full variable domain, completed using reference TRBV5-5 and TRBJ2-3, is DAGVTQSPTHLIKTRGQQVTLRCSPISGHKSVSWYQQVLGQGPQFIFQYYEKEERGRGNFPDRFSARQFPNYSSELNVNALLLGDSALYLCASSLESTDTQYFGPGTRLTVL.

This clonotype was seen at least ten times. V usage is TRBV7-9 and J usage is TRBJ2-3; D is unclear. The CDR3 is 13 residues long. V dropped 5 bases and J dropped 2 bases, with 8 bases sitting between them. Germline V gene data show CDR1 as SEHNR and CDR2 as FQNEAQ (reference sequence). The CDR3 DNA reads TGTGCCAGCAGCCTGAGCGCCACAGATACGCAGTATTTT. It is translated as CASSLSATDTQYF.

This clonotype was seen at least ten times. V and J are TRBV20-1 and TRBJ1-2; possible D gene TRBD1, 5 bases. Germline CDR1 is DFQATT and CDR2 is SNEGSKA (reference sequence). Trimming removed 4 bases from V and 2 bases from J, with 11 bases in between. The CDR3 consists of 13 residues. The CDR3 here is CSANPGRNYGYTF. For the CDR3, the DNA is TGCAGTGCTAACCCGGGACGGAACTATGGCTACACCTTC.

This clonotype came up many times. The J gene is TRBJ2-7, the V gene TRBV12-3 or TRBV12-4; 8 bases align to TRBD1. The length of the CDR3 is 14 residues. The V gene end was trimmed by 5 bases and the J gene end by 3 bases; junction bases not matched to a gene: 6. The CDR3 protein is CASSTFGTGYEQYF. Written as DNA, the CDR3 is TGTGCCAGCAGTACCTTCGGGACAGGCTACGAGCAGTACTTC.

This clonotype was recorded many times. CDR3 sequence: CASSLGGFNTGELFF. The CDR3 coding sequence is TGTGCCAGCAGCTTAGGGGGATTTAACACCGGGGAGCTGTTTTTT. V usage is TRBV7-8 and J usage is TRBJ2-2, with D hard to call. Looked up from germline, CDR1 is SGHVS and CDR2 is FQNEAQ. The CDR3 extends over 15 amino acids. V lost 1 base and J 2 bases, leaving 8 bases between the germline ends.

This clonotype was detected many times. The J gene is TRBJ2-6, the V gene TRBV5-1, with 12 positions matching TRBD1. Germline CDR1 SGHRS, CDR2 YFSETQ. The V segment lost 4 bases and the J segment 0 bases; nucleotides outside the gene matches: 8. The CDR3 sequence is 19 residues long. The DNA for the CDR3 is TGCGCCAGCAGCCCTGGAGGGACAGGGGGCATCTCTGGGGCCAACGTCCTGACTTTC. Translation: CASSPGGTGGISGANVLTF.

This clonotype was recorded at least ten times. The J gene is TRBJ2-3, the V gene TRBV7-6; 12 nucleotides align to TRBD2. J was trimmed by 4 bases and V by 5 bases; bases with no gene match: 10. The length of the CDR3 is 17 residues. Germline CDR1 reads SGHVS; CDR2 reads FNYEAQ. CDR3 sequence (DNA): TGTGCCAGCAGCCCCCGGACTAGCGGGGTTATTTCAGATACGCAGTATTTT. Translated, it gives CASSPRTSGVISDTQYF.

This clonotype was recorded a few times. The CDR3 spells CASARLAGGFEHLSHEQFF. The CDR3 nucleotides are TGTGCCAGTGCCAGACTAGCGGGAGGCTTTGAACACCTAAGTCATGAGCAGTTCTTC. The chain recombines TRBV19 with TRBJ2-1; 13 nucleotides agree with TRBD2. Germline CDR1 reads LNHDA; CDR2 reads SQIVND (reference sequence). The V segment lost 8 bases and the J segment 8 bases; nucleotides outside the gene matches: 21. This CDR3 contains 19 residues. Using reference TRBV19 and TRBJ2-1 for the parts outside the CDR3, the full variable domain is DGGITQSPKYLFRKEGQNVTLSCEQNLNHDAMYWYRQDPGQGLRLIYYSQIVNDFQKGDIAEGYSVSREKKESFPLTVTSAQKNPTAFYLCASARLAGGFEHLSHEQFFGPGTRLTVL.

This rearrangement joins TRBV9 to TRBJ2-5, with D perhaps matching TRBD2 (5 bases). V was pared by 0 bases and J by 5 bases, with 17 bases between. The CDR3 is 16 amino acids. Germline CDR1 SGDLS, CDR2 YYNGEE. The CDR3 nucleotides are TGTGCCAGCAGCGTAGGTGCTAGCCGAAAAAGGGAGACCCAGTACTTC. It translates to CASSVGASRKRETQYF. The full variable domain, completed using reference TRBV9 and TRBJ2-5, is DSGVTQTPKHLITATGQRVTLRCSPRSGDLSVYWYQQSLDQGLQFLIQYYNGEERAKGNILERFSAQQFPDLHSELNLSSLELGDSALYFCASSVGASRKRETQYFGPGTRLLVL.

This clonotype was picked up many times. V is TRBV3-1 and J is TRBJ2-5; TRBD1 or TRBD2 may be the D gene (5 bases each). Germline CDR1 is LGHDT and CDR2 is YNNKEL (reference sequence). Trimming pared 1 base from V and 1 base from J, leaving 13 bases between. The CDR3 runs 16 residues. DNA for the CDR3: TGTGCCAGCAGCCAAGGGGGGACCGACGGCCAAGAGACCCAGTACTTC. The encoded protein is CASSQGGTDGQETQYF.

This clonotype was seen at least ten times. The CDR3 loop reads CSGVAASFQYF. DNA for the CDR3: TGCAGTGGGGTAGCGGCTAGTTTCCAGTACTTC. This rearrangement joins TRBV20-1 to TRBJ2-5; weak D call: TRBD2 (6 bases). V was pared by 7 bases and J by 10 bases, with 16 bases between. Germline V gene data show CDR1 as DFQATT and CDR2 as SNEGSKA (reference sequence). The CDR3 is 11 amino acids.

The table lists this clonotype with many counts. The gene calls are TRBV12-3 or TRBV12-4 and TRBJ1-5; 7 bases line up with TRBD1. V shed 4 bases, J shed 0 bases, and the junction held 6 bases outside the gene matches. CDR3 length: 16 residues. The CDR3 DNA reads as TGTGCCAGCAGTTCCCTACAGGGGTATAGCAATCAGCCCCAGCATTTT. Translated, it gives CASSSLQGYSNQPQHF.